This entry lists 10 T cell receptor beta chains sequenced from one sample in a study of cytomegalovirus exposure and HLA in healthy donors. A multiplex PCR was run with 60 Vbeta primers and 13 Jbeta primers. Generated by immunoSEQ multiplex PCR, the TCRdb table keeps only in-frame clones and is missing some. The sample shows about 150,000 clones, around 80% of them seen only once. Sequenced input: PBMCs. The receptors were gathered from a woman between 40 and 50 years old in good health and CMV-seronegative.

This clone came up once. The J gene is TRBJ1-2, the V gene TRBV13; possibly TRBD1 for D (6 bases). The germline V gene encodes CDR1 PRHDT and CDR2 FYEKMQ (reference sequence). V shed 2 bases and J shed 5 bases, with 12 bases lying between them. There are 14 residues in the CDR3. In nucleotides, the CDR3 is TGTGCCAGCAGCTTACTAGGGGGGGGTTATGGCTACACCTTC. Its protein is CASSLLGGGYGYTF.

The chain links TRBV11-3 to TRBJ2-1, with D tentatively TRBD1 (5 bases). The length of the CDR3 is 12 residues. The V gene's germline CDR1 is SGHNT and CDR2 YENEEA. Trimming shortened V by 3 bases and J by 7 bases, and 7 bases separated the two germline ends. CDR3 residues: CASSFKGNEQFF. The DNA of the CDR3 is TGTGCCAGCAGCTTTAAGGGGAATGAGCAGTTCTTC.

The chain links TRBV6-6 to TRBJ2-7; 7 positions agree with TRBD1. This CDR3 region has 14 residues. From germline, CDR1 is MNHNY and CDR2 SVGAGI (reference sequence). V dropped 6 bases and J dropped 4; count of bases not matched to a gene: 9. Here the CDR3 reads CASSHRDRLYEQYF. In DNA form, the CDR3 reads TGTGCCAGCAGCCACAGGGACAGACTTTACGAGCAGTACTTC.

The chain has TRBV5-1 and TRBJ2-7, with 10 bases fitting TRBD1. CDR3 size: 17 residues. Germline V gene data show CDR1 as SGHRS and CDR2 as YFSETQ. V shed 4 bases, J shed 7 bases, and the junction held 17 bases outside the gene matches. The CDR3 sequence: CASSVAPPTGQGHEQYF. The CDR3 DNA follows: TGCGCCAGCAGCGTTGCTCCCCCCACGGGACAGGGGCATGAGCAGTACTTC.

The gene calls are TRBV9 and TRBJ2-7; 8 positions agree with TRBD2. Germline trimming cut 0 bases from V and 10 bases from J; bases unmatched to any gene: 6. Germline CDR1 and CDR2: SGDLS and YYNGEE. The CDR3 is 13 residues long. This CDR3 reads CASSVVSSGFQYF. DNA for the CDR3: TGTGCCAGCAGCGTAGTGTCTAGCGGGTTTCAGTACTTC.

V gene TRBV9 combines with J gene TRBJ2-5, with a tentative D call TRBD1 (6 bases). The CDR3 is 15 amino acids. Germline CDR1 SGDLS, CDR2 YYNGEE. Between the trimmed V and J ends, which lost 0 bases and 5 bases, there was a span of 14 bases. CDR3 protein: CASSVDTGIKETQYF. CDR3 coding DNA: TGTGCCAGCAGCGTAGATACAGGGATAAAGGAGACCCAGTACTTC.

The V call is TRBV29-1, the J call TRBJ1-2; tentative D call: TRBD1 (6 bases). V lost 4 bases and J 6 bases, leaving 12 bases between the germline ends. From germline, CDR1 is SQVTM and CDR2 ANQGSEA. The CDR3 is made up of 12 amino acids. DNA of the CDR3: TGCAGCGTTGGCCAGGGGAGCGATGGCTACACCTTC. Translated: CSVGQGSDGYTF.

The chain combines TRBV7-9 with TRBJ2-1; 8 positions agree with TRBD2. The V gene's germline CDR1 is SEHNR and CDR2 FQNEAQ (reference sequence). The J segment lost 7 bases and the V segment lost 1 base, leaving 6 bases of the junction unmatched. This CDR3 has 15 residues. In nucleotides, the CDR3 is TGTGCCAGCAGCTTAGGAGGTAGCGGGACGAATGAGCAGTTCTTC. It is translated as CASSLGGSGTNEQFF.

The chain links TRBV29-1 to TRBJ1-2; unclear D gene. CDR3 length: 13 amino acids. The ends were cut back, 3 bases at V and 4 bases at J, with 12 bases in the middle. Germline V gene sequence: CDR1 SQVTM, CDR2 ANQGSEA. CDR3 amino acids: CSVEPGPTYGYTF. The CDR3 nucleotides read TGCAGCGTTGAGCCAGGCCCTACCTATGGCTACACCTTC. The whole variable domain, remainder taken from reference TRBV29-1 and TRBJ1-2, is SAVISQKPSRDICQRGTSLTIQCQVDSQVTMMFWYRQQPGQSLTLIATANQGSEATYESGFVIDKFPISRPNLTFSTLTVSNMSPEDSSIYLCSVEPGPTYGYTFGSGTRLTVV.

The chain links TRBV5-1 to TRBJ2-6; D possibly corresponds to TRBD2 (6 bases). Germline CDR1 SGHRS, CDR2 YFSETQ. V lost 0 bases, J lost 2 bases, and 15 bases lay in between. This CDR3 comprises 18 residues. The CDR3 loop is CASSLASRGGAGANVLTF. DNA of the CDR3: TGCGCCAGCAGCTTGGCCAGTAGGGGCGGGGCTGGGGCCAACGTCCTGACTTTC.